This TCR beta chain was sequenced during a study of cytomegalovirus exposure and HLA in healthy donors. In germline, CDR1 is SGHAT, CDR2 FQNNGV. Unmatched junction bases numbered 9, after V lost 2 bases and J lost 3 bases. The CDR3 has 16 residues. PCR was performed using 60 Vbeta and 13 Jbeta primers. The method was immunoSEQ multiplex PCR; TCRdb's version includes in-frame clones alone and lacks a portion of them. In total, the table holds 200,000 to 250,000 clones. The chain links TRBV11-2 to TRBJ2-7; 8 positions agree with TRBD2. The clonotype was recovered from a girl aged 2-10 years in good health and CMV-seropositive. The sample was PBMCs. The CDR3 here is CASSLRELAGFYEQYF. In DNA, the CDR3 is TGTGCCAGCAGCTTAAGAGAGCTAGCGGGCTTCTACGAGCAGTACTTC. Full variable domain (remainder filled in from reference TRBV11-2 and TRBJ2-7): EAGVAQSPRYKIIEKRQSVAFWCNPISGHATLYWYQQILGQGPKLLIQFQNNGVVDDSQLPKDRFSAERLKGVDSTLKIQPAKLEDSAVYLCASSLRELAGFYEQYFGPGTRLTVT.